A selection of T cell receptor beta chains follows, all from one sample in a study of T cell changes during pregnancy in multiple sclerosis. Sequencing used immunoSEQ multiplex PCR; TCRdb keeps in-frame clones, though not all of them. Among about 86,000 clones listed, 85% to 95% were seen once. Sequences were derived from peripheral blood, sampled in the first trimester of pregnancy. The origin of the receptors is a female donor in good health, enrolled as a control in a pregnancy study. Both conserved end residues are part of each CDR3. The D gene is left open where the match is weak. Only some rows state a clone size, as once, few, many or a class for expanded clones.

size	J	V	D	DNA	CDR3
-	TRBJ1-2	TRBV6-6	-	TGTGCCAGCAGTTACTCGGGAGGGACGGGCTACACCTTC	CASSYSGGTGYTF
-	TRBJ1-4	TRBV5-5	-	TGTGCCAGCAGCTTATACCCCGGGATAACTAATGAAAAACTGTTTTTT	CASSLYPGITNEKLFF
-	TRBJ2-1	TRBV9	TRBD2	TGTGCCAGCAGCCCCCGGACTAGCGGTAAGCAGTTCTTC	CASSPRTSGKQFF
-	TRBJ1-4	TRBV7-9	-	TGTGCCAGCAGCCGGGACATGGGTGGAGAAAAACTGTTTTTT	CASSRDMGGEKLFF
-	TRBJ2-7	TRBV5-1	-	TGCGCCAGCAGCTTTGGACAGCATCGGACCTACGAGCAGTACTTC	CASSFGQHRTYEQYF
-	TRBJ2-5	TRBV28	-	TGTGCCAGCAGTTTCCAGGGATTTGGAGAGACCCAGTACTTC	CASSFQGFGETQYF
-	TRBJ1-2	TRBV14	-	TGTGCCAGCAGCCCTCTAGGGGACTATGGCTACACCTTC	CASSPLGDYGYTF
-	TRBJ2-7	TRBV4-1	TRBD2	TGCGCCAGCAGCCAAGACGGGAGGGAGCAGTACTTC	CASSQDGREQYF
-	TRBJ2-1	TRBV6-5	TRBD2	TGTGCCAGCAGTAACACAGCGGGGACCCTAGAGCAGTTCTTC	CASSNTAGTLEQFF
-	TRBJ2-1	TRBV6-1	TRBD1	TGTGCCAGCAGTGAACCTCCGGGACAGGGAACGGATGAGCAGTTCTTC	CASSEPPGQGTDEQFF
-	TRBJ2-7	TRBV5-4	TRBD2	TGTGCCAGCAGCCCCGGGACTAGCGGCCGGGGCGAGCAGTACTTC	CASSPGTSGRGEQYF
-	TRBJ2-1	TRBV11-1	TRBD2	TGTGCCAGCAGCTTTGGGACTAGCGCGTACAATGAGCAGTTCTTC	CASSFGTSAYNEQFF
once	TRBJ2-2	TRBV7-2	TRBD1	TGTGCCAGCAGCACGGGACAGGGGGACGGGGAGCTGTTTTTT	CASSTGQGDGELFF
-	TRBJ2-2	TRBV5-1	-	TGCGCCAGCAGCACAGACAGGGAGGTATACACCGGGGAGCTGTTTTTT	CASSTDREVYTGELFF
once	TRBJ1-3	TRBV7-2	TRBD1	TGTGCCAGCAGCTTTGAGGGGGCGCTTGGAAACACCATATATTTT	CASSFEGALGNTIYF
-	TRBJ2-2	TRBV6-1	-	TGTGCCAGCGAGCGCGGGCAGGAGCTGTTTTTT	CASERGQELFF
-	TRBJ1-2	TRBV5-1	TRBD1	TGCGCCAGCAGCTGGGGGACAGTAAACTATGGCTACACCTTC	CASSWGTVNYGYTF
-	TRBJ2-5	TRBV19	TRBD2	TGTGCCAGTAGTACCTATTTATCGGGACTAGCGGGGGACCAGTACCAAGAGACCCAGTACTTC	CASSTYLSGLAGDQYQETQYF
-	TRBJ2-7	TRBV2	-	TGTGCCCGCGAGGGGCGGGGGCGCGACGAGCAGTACTTC	CAREGRGRDEQYF
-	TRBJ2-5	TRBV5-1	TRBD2	TGCGCCAGCAGATCCGGGACTAGCTTGGAGACCCAGTACTTC	CASRSGTSLETQYF
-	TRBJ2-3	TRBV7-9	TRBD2	TGTGCCAGCAGCTTTGTAGCGGGGGTAGGGGATACGCAGTATTTT	CASSFVAGVGDTQYF
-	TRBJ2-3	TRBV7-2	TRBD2	TGTGCCAGCAGCGCGGGCGGGGGGGCGTTAGATACGCAGTATTTT	CASSAGGGALDTQYF
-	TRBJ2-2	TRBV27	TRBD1	TGTGCCAGCAGACCTCTATCCGGACAGGCGAACACCGGGGAGCTGTTTTTT	CASRPLSGQANTGELFF
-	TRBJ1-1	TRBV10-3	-	TGTGCCATCGGTTCAGGGAACACTGAAGCTTTCTTT	CAIGSGNTEAFF
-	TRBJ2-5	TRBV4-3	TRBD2	TGCGCCAGCAGCCAAGATACTAGCGGGCAAGAGACCCAGTACTTC	CASSQDTSGQETQYF
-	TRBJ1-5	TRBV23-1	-	TGCGCCAGCAGTCAATCGGCACCGGGACACCGTTATAGCAATCAGCCCCAGCATTTT	CASSQSAPGHRYSNQPQHF
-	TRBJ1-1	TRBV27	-	TGTGCCAGCAGTTCGTCGAGGAGGTCTGAAGCTTTCTTT	CASSSSRRSEAFF
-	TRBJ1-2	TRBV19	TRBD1	TGTGCCAGTAGCCCGCCGACAGGGGGCTCTTTCCGACTTATGGAGGGCTACACCTTC	CASSPPTGGSFRLMEGYTF
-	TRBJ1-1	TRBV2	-	TGTGCCAGCAGACCGGGAGGCACTGAAGCTTTCTTT	CASRPGGTEAFF